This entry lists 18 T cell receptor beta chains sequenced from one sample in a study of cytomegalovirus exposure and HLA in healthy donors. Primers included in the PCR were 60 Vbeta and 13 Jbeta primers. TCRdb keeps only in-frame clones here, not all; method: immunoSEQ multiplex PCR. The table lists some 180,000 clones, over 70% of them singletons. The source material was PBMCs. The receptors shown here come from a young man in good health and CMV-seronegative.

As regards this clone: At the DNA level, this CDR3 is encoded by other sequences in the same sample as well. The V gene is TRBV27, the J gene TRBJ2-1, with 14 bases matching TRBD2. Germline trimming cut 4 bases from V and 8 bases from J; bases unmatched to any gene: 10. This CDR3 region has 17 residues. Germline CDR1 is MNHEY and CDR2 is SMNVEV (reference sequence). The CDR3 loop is CASSSLRLAGGPHEQFF. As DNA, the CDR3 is TGTGCCAGCAGTTCCCTCCGACTAGCGGGGGGGCCACATGAGCAGTTCTTC.

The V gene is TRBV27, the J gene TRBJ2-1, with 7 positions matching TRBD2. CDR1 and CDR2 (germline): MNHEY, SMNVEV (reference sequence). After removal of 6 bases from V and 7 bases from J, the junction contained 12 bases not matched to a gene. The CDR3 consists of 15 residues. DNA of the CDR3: TGTGCCAGCAGGAGTGTGGGCGGGAGAGGTAATGAGCAGTTCTTC. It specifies CASRSVGGRGNEQFF.

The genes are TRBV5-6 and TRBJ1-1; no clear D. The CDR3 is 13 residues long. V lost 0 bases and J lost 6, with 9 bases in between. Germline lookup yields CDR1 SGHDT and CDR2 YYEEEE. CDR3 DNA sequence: TGTGCCAGCAGCTTGGCCCCCCCCGCTGAAGCTTTCTTT. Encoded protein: CASSLAPPAEAFF.

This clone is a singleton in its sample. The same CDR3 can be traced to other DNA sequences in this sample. CDR3 region: CASSLHSTPYGYTF. The CDR3 DNA follows: TGCGCCAGCAGCCTGCACAGTACTCCCTATGGCTACACCTTC. V usage is TRBV5-1 and J usage is TRBJ1-2; D gene ambiguous. The CDR3 has 14 residues. Germline CDR1 SGHRS, CDR2 YFSETQ. Trimming stripped 4 bases from V and 4 bases from J, with 14 bases between.

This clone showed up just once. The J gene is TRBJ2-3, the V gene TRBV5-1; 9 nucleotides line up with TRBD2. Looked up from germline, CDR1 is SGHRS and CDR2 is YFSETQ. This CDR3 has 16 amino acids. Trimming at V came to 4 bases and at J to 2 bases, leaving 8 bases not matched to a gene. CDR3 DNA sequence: TGCGCCAGCAGCCCCGGACTAGCGCCGAACACAGATACGCAGTATTTT. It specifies CASSPGLAPNTDTQYF.

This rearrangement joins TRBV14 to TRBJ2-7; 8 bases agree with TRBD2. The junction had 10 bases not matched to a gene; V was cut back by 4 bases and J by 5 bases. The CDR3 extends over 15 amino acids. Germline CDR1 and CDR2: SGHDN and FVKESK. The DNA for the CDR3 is TGTGCCAGCAGCCGAGGGACCGGGAGGGTTGACGAGCAGTACTTC. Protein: CASSRGTGRVDEQYF.

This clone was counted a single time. CDR3 sequence: CASSLSRGPSYEQYF. CDR3 in DNA: TGTGCCAGCAGCTTATCCAGGGGCCCCTCCTACGAGCAGTACTTC. The rearrangement uses TRBV7-9 and TRBJ2-5, with D tentatively TRBD1 (6 bases). The end of the DNA fits TRBJ2-7 better, so the J call may be wrong. Germline CDR1 reads SEHNR; CDR2 reads FQNEAQ (reference sequence). The CDR3 contains 15 residues.

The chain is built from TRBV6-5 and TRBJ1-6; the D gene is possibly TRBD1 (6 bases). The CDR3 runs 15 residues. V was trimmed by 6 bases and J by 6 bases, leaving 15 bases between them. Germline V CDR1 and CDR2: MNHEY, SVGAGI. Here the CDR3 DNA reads TGTGCCAGCAGGCCCCTTCGGGACATTAATTCACCCCTCCACTTT. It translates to CASRPLRDINSPLHF.

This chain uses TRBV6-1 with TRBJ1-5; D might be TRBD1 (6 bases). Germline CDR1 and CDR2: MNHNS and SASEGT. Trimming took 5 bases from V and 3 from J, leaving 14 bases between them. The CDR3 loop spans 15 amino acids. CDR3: CASSQTTGYNQPQHF. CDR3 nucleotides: TGTGCCAGCAGTCAAACAACAGGGTACAATCAGCCCCAGCATTTT.

CDR3 in DNA: TGTGCCAGCAGCCAAGGGTCGGGGTCCACTGAAGCTTTCTTT. Its translation: CASSQGSGSTEAFF. The chain joins TRBV4-2 to TRBJ1-1; no firm D call. Trimming removed 1 base from V and 4 bases from J, with 10 bases in between. The CDR3 is made up of 14 amino acids. From germline, CDR1 is LGHNA and CDR2 YNFKEQ.

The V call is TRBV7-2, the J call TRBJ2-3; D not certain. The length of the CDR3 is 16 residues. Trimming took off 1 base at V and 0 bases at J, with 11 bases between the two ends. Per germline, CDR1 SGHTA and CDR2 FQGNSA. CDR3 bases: TGTGCCAGCAGCTTAGGGGCAGTTACTAGCACAGATACGCAGTATTTT. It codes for CASSLGAVTSTDTQYF. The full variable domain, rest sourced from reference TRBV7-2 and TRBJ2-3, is GAGVSQSPSNKVTEKGKDVELRCDPISGHTALYWYRQSLGQGLEFLIYFQGNSAPDKSGLPSDRFSAERTGGSVSTLTIQRTQQEDSAVYLCASSLGAVTSTDTQYFGPGTRLTVL.

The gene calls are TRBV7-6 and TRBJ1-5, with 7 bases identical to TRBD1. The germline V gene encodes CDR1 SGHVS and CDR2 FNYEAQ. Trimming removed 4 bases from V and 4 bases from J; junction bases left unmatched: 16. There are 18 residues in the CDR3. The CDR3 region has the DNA TGTGCCAGCAGCTCCGGTATCATTAGACAGGGCTATAATCAGCCCCAGCATTTT. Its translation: CASSSGIIRQGYNQPQHF.

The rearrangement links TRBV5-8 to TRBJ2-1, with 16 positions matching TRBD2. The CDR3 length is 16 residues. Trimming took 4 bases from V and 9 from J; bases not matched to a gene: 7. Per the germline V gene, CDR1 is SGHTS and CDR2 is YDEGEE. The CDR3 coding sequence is TGTGCCAGCAGCCCGGGACTAGCGGGGGGGCTGGGTGAGCAGTTCTTC. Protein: CASSPGLAGGLGEQFF.

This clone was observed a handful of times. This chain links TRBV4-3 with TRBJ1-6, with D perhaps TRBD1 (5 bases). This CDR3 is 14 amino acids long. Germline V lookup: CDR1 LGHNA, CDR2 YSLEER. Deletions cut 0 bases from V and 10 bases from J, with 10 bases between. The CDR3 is CASSQETVGSPLHF. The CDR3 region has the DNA TGCGCCAGCAGCCAAGAGACAGTGGGGTCACCCCTCCACTTT.

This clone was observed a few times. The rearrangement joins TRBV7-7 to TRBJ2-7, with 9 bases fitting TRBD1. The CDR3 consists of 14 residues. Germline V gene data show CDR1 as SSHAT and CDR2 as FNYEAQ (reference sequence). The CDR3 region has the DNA TGTGCTAGCTTGGAGGGACAGGGTGTCGACGAGCAGTACTTC. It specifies CASLEGQGVDEQYF.

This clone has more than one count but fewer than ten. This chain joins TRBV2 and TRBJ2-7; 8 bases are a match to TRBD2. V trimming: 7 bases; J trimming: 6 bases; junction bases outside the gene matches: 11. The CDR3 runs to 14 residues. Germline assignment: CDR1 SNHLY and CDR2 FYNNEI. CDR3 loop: CASISAGVFREQYF. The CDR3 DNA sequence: TGTGCCAGCATCTCAGCGGGAGTTTTCCGCGAGCAGTACTTC.

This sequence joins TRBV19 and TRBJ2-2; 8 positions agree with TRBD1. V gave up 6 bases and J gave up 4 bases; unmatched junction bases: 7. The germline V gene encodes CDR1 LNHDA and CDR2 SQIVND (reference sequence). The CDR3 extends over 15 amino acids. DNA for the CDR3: TGTGCCAGTAGCGCGGACAGGGCGGGCACCGGGGAGCTGTTTTTT. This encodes CASSADRAGTGELFF.

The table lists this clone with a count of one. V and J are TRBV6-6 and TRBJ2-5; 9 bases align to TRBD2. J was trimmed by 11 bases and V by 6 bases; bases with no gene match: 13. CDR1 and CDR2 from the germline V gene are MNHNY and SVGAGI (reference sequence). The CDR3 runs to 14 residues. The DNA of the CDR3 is TGTGCCAGCAGAGAGACTAGCGGAGGGCAGGAGCAGTACTTC. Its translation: CASRETSGGQEQYF.